The following is a TCR beta chain sequence with its context. The clone's antigen remains unknown. No much larger clone is present one base from it, and per-base qualities are unavailable. The data originate from a study of shared clonotypes between healthy human individuals (dated by TCRdb to the early 2020s). About the full investigation: A couple of women and a few men aged 18 to 49 years were included in the cohort. Leukapheresis yielded between about 0.94 and 10 billion PBMCs per donor. The study deeply sequenced blood TCR repertoires of five healthy adults to estimate repertoire size and the extent of clonotype sharing between individuals. Different laboratories and diverse techniques were used to prepare libraries and sequence TCR repertoires, to increase sequencing depth and limit assay-specific biases. For each donor, CD4 naive and CD4 memory were each run on three plates, CD8 naive on two plates, and CD8 memory on one plate. Broader findings and caveats from the paper: Naive subsets generally had larger estimated clonotype richness than memory subsets. Compared with non-shared clonotypes, the clonotypes found in all four sorted-subset donors had higher generation probabilities. Incomplete sequencing was indicated by rarefaction of sorted-subset datasets, despite the large sequencing depth. When several donors were compared, the shared fraction of clonotypes was about 5% for naive CD4, about 4% for naive CD8, more than 2% for memory CD4, and under 0.5% for memory CD8. Sampling was restricted to blood, and TCR repertoires in tissue are likely to differ from TCR repertoires in blood. Based on pairwise subsampling, the degree of clonotype sharing among donors was expected to be affected by sequencing depth. Because the study included a small number of donors, the genetic and exposure-history diversity represented was limited.

CD8 naive samples were CD45RO-negative cells positively selected for CCR7, giving a CD45RA+CCR7+ population that excluded TemRA cells. Healthy HIV-negative adults with no recently reported acute infections or vaccinations were included as donors. Every donor was a Caucasian adult living in Nashville, Tennessee, USA. Blood was collected by leukapheresis, and PBMCs were isolated by Ficoll-Histopaque density gradient centrifugation and then cryopreserved in liquid nitrogen vapor phase. Analytical flow cytometry was used to check the purity and quantity of each magnetically sorted T cell population. Genomic DNA was isolated from each sorted fraction and quantified by UV absorbance on a Nanodrop 2000c. TCR CDR3 regions were amplified from genomic DNA by multiplex PCR using the deep immunoSEQ assay. Genomic DNA extracted from each cell subset was distributed evenly over all wells of several immunoSEQ 96-well plates, and each plate served as one replicate. Each replicate PCR for sorted subsets received around 0.2 ug genomic DNA, equal to around 32,000 T cell genomes. Purified libraries were measured with a Qubit 3.0 fluorometer, size-checked on a Bioanalyzer 2100, and measured again with the KAPA Library Quantification kit. Every immunoSEQ 96-well plate was sequenced on a separate single-read 150-cycle Illumina NextSeq 550 flow cell. In the source study's methods: Because only junctional sequences without quality scores were contained in the immunoSEQ output, filtering matching that applied to full-length reads could not be performed. To assign V/J genes and CDR3, sequences were annotated against IMGT germline references using PyIR, a Python wrapper for IgBLAST v1.9. Reads were removed for weak V/J assignments (E-value above 1e-6), missing CDR3, stop codons, out-of-frame junctions, or ambiguous translated residues. A V3J clonotype was defined by an identical inferred V gene, J gene, and CDR3 amino acid sequence. Percentage overlap between repertoires was calculated by dividing the number of shared unique clonotypes by the size of the smaller repertoire. RTK rarefaction, the Chao1 estimator, and Recon v2.1 estimates of unobserved clonotypes were used to assess repertoire richness. For all TCRbeta clonotypes obtained by the gDNA method from a few donors, generation probabilities were computed with OLGA. Here the immuneACCESS table is served through TCRdb, limited to in-frame sequences with V and J called. Missing clones are a known gap in these copies; in checked studies unresolved V genes cover under half, and the rest lacks a known reason. V and J calls and clone size are as listed in that table; D and trimming were resolved from the DNA. Across this sample there are roughly 590,000 clones, with about 95% seen only once. The ten largest make up around 0.11% of the sample.

The CDR3 runs 17 amino acids, cysteine and phenylalanine included. The entry retains the CDR3 DNA only, 51 bases that are in frame from base 1. For CDR1 and CDR2, the germline V gene lists SGHRS and YFSETQ. V is trimmed back by 0 bases and J by 2 bases, and the junction contains 9 bases that no gene match accounts for. The clonotype was recovered from a woman aged 25 to 45 in good health. Sequenced sample: naive CD8+ T cells sorted from blood. The cell subset or site label, as the study defines it: CD45RA+CCR7+. This receptor chain uses TRBV5-1 and TRBJ2-3; 7 bases in the middle match TRBD2. The DNA sequence is TGCGCCAGCAGCTTGGCGTCGCTCGGGAGGCCCACAGATACGCAGTATTTT. Its product reads: CASSLASLGRPTDTQYF.